The rows below give T cell receptor beta chains drawn from one sample of a study of PD-1 blockade in classical Hodgkin lymphoma. Using immunoSEQ multiplex PCR, the repertoire was profiled, and TCRdb retains in-frame clones only, with some absent. The top ten clones hold approximately 25% of a sample with about 3,100 clones, 60% to 85% of them seen once. Sequencing was performed on CD8+ T cells from blood, taken before the fourth cycle of nivolumab. These TCRs come from a human donor with classical Hodgkin lymphoma. The CDR3 runs from the conserved cysteine through the conserved F or W. The D gene is left open where the match is weak. Clone sizes are given selectively: once, few, many, or a class where the clone is expanded.

D gene	V gene	clone size	J gene	CDR3 protein	CDR3 DNA
-	TRBV7-6	-	TRBJ1-2	CASSLSGPGADGYTF	TGTGCCAGCAGCTTATCCGGGCCCGGCGCGGATGGCTACACCTTC
TRBD1	TRBV5-6	-	TRBJ1-1	CASSLASLDRGNTEAFF	TGTGCCAGCAGCTTGGCATCCTTGGACAGGGGAAACACTGAAGCTTTCTTT
-	TRBV4-1	-	TRBJ2-2	CASSQDGLNTGELFF	TGCGCCAGCAGCCAAGATGGACTTAACACCGGGGAGCTGTTTTTT
-	TRBV5-6	few	TRBJ1-1	CASSNYYRDIDYTEAFF	TGTGCCAGCAGCAATTACTACCGGGACATAGACTACACTGAAGCTTTCTTT
-	TRBV7-8	few	TRBJ1-1	CASSPTHRGGIEAFF	TGTGCCAGCAGCCCCACCCATAGGGGGGGCATTGAAGCTTTCTTT
-	TRBV4-3	-	TRBJ2-1	CASRLGSSYNEQFF	TGCGCCAGCCGCCTCGGGAGCTCCTACAATGAGCAGTTCTTC
-	TRBV23-1	medium-sized	TRBJ1-2	CASSQLVEDGYTF	TGCGCCAGCAGTCAATTGGTGGAGGATGGCTACACCTTC
TRBD2	TRBV4-3	-	TRBJ2-3	CASSSGGGTDTQYF	TGCGCCAGCAGCTCCGGGGGGGGCACAGATACGCAGTATTTT
-	TRBV7-9	few	TRBJ1-1	CASSLKGWFAFF	TGTGCCAGCAGCTTAAAGGGATGGTTCGCTTTCTTT
-	TRBV4-1	-	TRBJ2-3	CASSQDWGFTDTQYF	TGCGCCAGCAGCCAAGATTGGGGATTCACAGATACGCAGTATTTT
TRBD2	TRBV4-3	-	TRBJ2-2	CASSQVANSGGRGTGELFF	TGCGCCAGCAGCCAAGTAGCGAATAGCGGGGGCCGTGGCACCGGGGAGCTGTTTTTT
-	TRBV11-2	-	TRBJ2-5	CASSGVYRETQYF	TGTGCCAGCAGCGGGGTCTACCGGGAGACCCAGTACTTC
-	TRBV7-2	-	TRBJ1-1	CASSFRATDYEAFF	TGTGCCAGCAGCTTCCGGGCAACGGACTATGAAGCTTTCTTT
TRBD2	TRBV27	once	TRBJ2-3	CASPLGLGIDTQYF	TGTGCCAGCCCCCTGGGACTAGGAATAGATACGCAGTATTTT
-	TRBV5-6	-	TRBJ2-1	CASSLVFRNEQFF	TGTGCCAGCAGCTTGGTATTTCGGAATGAGCAGTTCTTC
-	TRBV5-5	medium-sized	TRBJ2-7	CASSLADDEQYF	TGTGCCAGCAGCTTGGCGGATGACGAGCAGTACTTC
-	TRBV7-2	few	TRBJ1-2	CASNPQDSNYGYTF	TGTGCCAGCAACCCTCAGGACAGCAACTATGGCTACACCTTC
TRBD2	TRBV4-1	-	TRBJ2-1	CASSHLAGSFNEQFF	TGCGCCAGCAGCCACCTAGCGGGGAGCTTCAATGAGCAGTTCTTC
-	TRBV6-5	-	TRBJ1-1	CASSYSSGVNTEAFF	TGTGCCAGCAGTTACTCATCCGGGGTGAACACTGAAGCTTTCTTT
TRBD2	TRBV5-1	-	TRBJ2-1	CASSLAGGQSDEQFF	TGCGCCAGCAGCTTAGCGGGGGGGCAATCCGATGAGCAGTTCTTC
-	TRBV6-1	few	TRBJ2-7	CASSEERWVAYEQYF	TGTGCCAGCAGTGAAGAGAGGTGGGTCGCCTACGAGCAGTACTTC
TRBD2	TRBV28	-	TRBJ2-5	CASSSPRLAGGEWETQYF	TGTGCCAGCAGTTCCCCCCGACTAGCGGGGGGGGAATGGGAGACCCAGTACTTC
TRBD2	TRBV6-1	-	TRBJ2-2	CASSEWASGGTGELFF	TGTGCCAGCAGTGAATGGGCTAGCGGGGGGACCGGGGAGCTGTTTTTT
-	TRBV6-5	-	TRBJ2-1	CASSYSTVYPNEQFF	TGTGCCAGCAGTTACTCGACTGTATACCCCAATGAGCAGTTCTTC
-	TRBV6-5	-	TRBJ1-2	CASSTSGPSDGYTF	TGTGCCAGCAGTACCTCGGGACCCTCGGATGGCTACACCTTC
-	TRBV6-4	-	TRBJ1-1	CASSDSSRHRGWFTEAFF	TGTGCCAGCAGTGACTCGAGCCGCCATCGGGGGTGGTTCACTGAAGCTTTCTTT
TRBD2	TRBV27	-	TRBJ2-1	CASSLYATSFEQFF	TGTGCCAGCAGTTTATACGCGACTAGCTTTGAGCAGTTCTTC
-	TRBV11-2	once	TRBJ2-7	CASSPSPQVTYEQYF	TGTGCCAGCAGCCCCTCCCCACAGGTAACCTATGAGCAGTACTTC
-	TRBV28	once	TRBJ1-6	CASNHLNNSPLHF	TGTGCCAGCAATCACCTTAATAATTCACCCCTCCACTTT
-	TRBV6-5	-	TRBJ1-2	CASSYSPSNYGYTF	TGTGCCAGCAGTTACTCACCCAGTAACTATGGCTACACCTTC
TRBD1	TRBV10-2	-	TRBJ2-2	CASNDRDRGHTGGELFF	TGCGCCAGCAACGATAGGGACAGGGGCCATACCGGCGGGGAGCTGTTTTTT
-	TRBV10-3	-	TRBJ1-1	CAISERDSEAFF	TGTGCCATCAGTGAAAGGGATTCTGAAGCTTTCTTT
-	TRBV5-1	-	TRBJ2-7	CASSLVGGSYEQYF	TGCGCCAGCAGCTTGGTCGGCGGTTCCTACGAGCAGTACTTC
TRBD1	TRBV28	-	TRBJ1-5	CASRETGNSNQPQHF	TGTGCCAGCAGGGAGACAGGGAATAGCAATCAGCCCCAGCATTTT
TRBD1	TRBV29-1	-	TRBJ2-7	CSVEGRGTGYEQYF	TGCAGCGTTGAAGGGCGAGGGACAGGGTACGAGCAGTACTTC
-	TRBV6-5	-	TRBJ2-5	CASSYSTFPGETQYF	TGTGCCAGCAGTTACTCGACTTTCCCGGGAGAGACCCAGTACTTC
-	TRBV7-2	-	TRBJ1-5	CASSLDLGDQPQHF	TGTGCCAGCAGCTTAGATTTAGGCGATCAGCCCCAGCATTTT
TRBD1	TRBV4-1	-	TRBJ1-1	CASSWTGATEAFF	TGCGCCAGCAGCTGGACAGGGGCCACTGAAGCTTTCTTT
-	TRBV9	-	TRBJ1-6	CASSLQGNYNSPLHF	TGTGCCAGCAGCCTACAGGGCAACTATAATTCACCCCTCCACTTT
-	TRBV7-9	-	TRBJ2-1	CASSQRTGRGEQFF	TGCGCCAGCAGCCAACGGACGGGACGAGGGGAGCAGTTCTTC
-	TRBV20-1	-	TRBJ2-7	CSAGLGGEQYF	TGCAGTGCTGGGTTGGGGGGCGAGCAGTACTTC
-	TRBV27	large	TRBJ1-5	CASSHSGNYQPQHF	TGTGCCAGCAGCCATTCAGGGAATTATCAGCCCCAGCATTTT
-	TRBV7-1	-	TRBJ2-7	CASSLGSGPWEQYF	TGTGCCAGCAGCTTAGGGTCAGGGCCTTGGGAGCAGTACTTC
-	TRBV6-5	-	TRBJ2-1	CASSSQGNEQFF	TGTGCCAGCAGTTCGCAGGGGAATGAGCAGTTCTTC